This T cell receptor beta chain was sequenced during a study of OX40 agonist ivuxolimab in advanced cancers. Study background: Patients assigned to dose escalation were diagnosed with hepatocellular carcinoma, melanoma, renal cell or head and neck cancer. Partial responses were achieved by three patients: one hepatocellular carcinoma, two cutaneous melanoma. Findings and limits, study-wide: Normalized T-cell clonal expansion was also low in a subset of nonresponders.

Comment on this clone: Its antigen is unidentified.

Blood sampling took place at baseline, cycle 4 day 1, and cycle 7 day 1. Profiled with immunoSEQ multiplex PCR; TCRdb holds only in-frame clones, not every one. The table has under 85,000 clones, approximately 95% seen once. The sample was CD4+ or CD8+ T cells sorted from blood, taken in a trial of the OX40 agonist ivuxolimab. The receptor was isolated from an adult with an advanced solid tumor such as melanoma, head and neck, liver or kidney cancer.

CDR3 residues: CASSWGDGNNQPQHF. The CDR3 nucleotides read TGTGCCAGCAGCTGGGGGGACGGCAACAATCAGCCCCAGCATTTT. The chain employs TRBV7-6 and TRBJ1-5; perhaps TRBD1 as D (5 bases). Trimming took 4 bases from V and 3 from J, leaving 13 bases between them. The CDR3 sequence is 15 residues long. Germline-derived CDR1 and CDR2 are SGHVS and FNYEAQ.